The 15 T cell receptor beta chains below all came from one sample that was sequenced in a study of molecular identifiers for immune sequencing clone quantification. TCRdb re-analysed the PCR reads in MiXCR, keeping a single row per CDR3 protein. The table has about 510,000 distinct CDR3 sequences, 20% to 25% seen once. The sample taken for sequencing was naive CD8+ T cells from blood, with Jurkat cell RNA spiked in. Specified subset: FACS-sorted CD8+CD4-CCR7+CD45RA+ naive T cells. Source of these receptors: a human donor in good health. Some libraries in this study had Jurkat cell RNA spiked in.

At least ten counts were recorded for this clonotype. The gene calls are TRBV27 and TRBJ2-3; TRBD1 aligns across 8 bases. The germline CDR1 and CDR2 sequences are MNHEY and SMNVEV (reference sequence). CDR3 length: 15 amino acids. The J segment lost 3 bases and the V segment lost 7 bases, leaving 9 bases of the junction unmatched. CDR3 in DNA: TGTGCCAGCATCGGGGCAGGGGGCGCGACAGATACGCAGTATTTT. Residues: CASIGAGGATDTQYF.

This clonotype was detected many times. V and J are TRBV10-3 and TRBJ2-5; no definite D call. Germline loops: CDR1 ENHRY, CDR2 SYGVKD. CDR3 length: 15 residues. Trimming stripped 4 bases from V and 3 bases from J, with 15 bases between. This chain's CDR3 is CAISGGSAFKETQYF. Here the CDR3 DNA reads TGTGCCATCAGTGGTGGGTCCGCTTTCAAAGAGACCCAGTACTTC.

This chain uses TRBV7-9 with TRBJ2-7, with D uncertain. V lost 5 bases and J lost 7, with 15 bases in between. Germline V gene lookup returns CDR1 SEHNR and CDR2 FQNEAQ (reference sequence). This CDR3 spans 13 amino acids. Here the CDR3 DNA reads TGTGCCAGCAGCGCTCCTCAGGCCTGGGAGCAGTACTTC. This gives the protein CASSAPQAWEQYF.

There are many counts of this clonotype. This CDR3 is CASSLDGQGPYEQYF. The CDR3 nucleotides are TGCGCCAGCAGCTTGGATGGACAGGGGCCATACGAGCAGTACTTC. This chain links TRBV5-1 with TRBJ2-7; TRBD1 matches 9 bases. The CDR3 extends over 15 amino acids. Germline CDR1 and CDR2: SGHRS and YFSETQ. V trimming: 0 bases; J trimming: 4 bases; junction bases outside the gene matches: 5.

The chain employs TRBV19 and TRBJ1-5; D is unclear. Per the germline V gene, CDR1 is LNHDA and CDR2 is SQIVND (reference sequence). CDR3 size: 13 residues. Trimming took off 3 bases at V and 3 bases at J, with 6 bases between the two ends. DNA of the CDR3: TGTGCCAGTAGTATCTGGACCAATCAGCCCCAGCATTTT. This translates into CASSIWTNQPQHF.

Many counts were recorded for this clonotype. The chain uses TRBV7-9 and TRBJ2-7, with D possibly TRBD2 on 5 matching bases. V was shortened by 4 bases and J by 2 bases, with 12 bases between the two germline ends. Germline-derived CDR1 and CDR2 are SEHNR and FQNEAQ (reference sequence). The CDR3 is made up of 14 amino acids. CDR3 coding DNA: TGTGCCAGCAGCTCCGACTACAGAGCCTACGAGCAGTACTTC. Translated, it gives CASSSDYRAYEQYF.

This clonotype has a handful of counts. The chain combines TRBV5-5 with TRBJ2-4; the match to TRBD2 covers 11 bases. The germline V gene encodes CDR1 SGHKS and CDR2 YYEKEE (reference sequence). The CDR3 runs 18 residues. J lost 0 bases, V lost 1 base, and 6 bases had no gene match. DNA for the CDR3: TGTGCCAGCAGCTTGACTAGCGGGAGAGGTCTAGCCAAAAACATTCAGTACTTC. This gives the protein CASSLTSGRGLAKNIQYF. The full variable domain, with the rest looked up from reference TRBV5-5 and TRBJ2-4, is DAGVTQSPTHLIKTRGQQVTLRCSPISGHKSVSWYQQVLGQGPQFIFQYYEKEERGRGNFPDRFSARQFPNYSSELNVNALLLGDSALYLCASSLTSGRGLAKNIQYFGAGTRLSVL.

A few counts support this clonotype. The rearrangement uses TRBV5-1 and TRBJ2-7, with D uncertain. The V end was cut by 5 bases, the J end by 1 base, with 10 bases between. Germline V lookup: CDR1 SGHRS, CDR2 YFSETQ. The CDR3 loop spans 13 amino acids. The CDR3 DNA reads TGCGCCAGCAGGGGGATCATGTCCTACGAGCAGTACTTC. Its translation is CASRGIMSYEQYF.

This clonotype was observed many times. The chain carries TRBV11-2 and TRBJ2-3; D perhaps matches TRBD1 (6 bases). This CDR3 comprises 16 residues. V shed 3 bases and J shed 0 bases, with 13 bases lying between them. Germline V CDR1 and CDR2: SGHAT, FQNNGV. In nucleotides, the CDR3 is TGTGCCAGCAGCTTCAGGGGACGACTAAGCACAGATACGCAGTATTTT. Translated, it gives CASSFRGRLSTDTQYF.

Of note for this clonotype: Relative to the germline gene, one junction end is altered; a read error may explain this. V is TRBV7-9 and J is TRBJ2-5; D may be TRBD1 (6 bases). Germline V CDR1 and CDR2: SEHNR, FQNEAQ (reference sequence). The length of the CDR3 is 12 residues. The CDR3: CASSGGQEAQYF. DNA for the CDR3: TGTGCCAGCAGCGGGGGACAAGAGGCCCAGTACTTC.

This clonotype appeared many times. The chain combines TRBV5-1 with TRBJ2-5, with D perhaps TRBD1 (5 bases). There are 14 residues in the CDR3. The V gene lost 0 bases and the J gene lost 7 bases, with 13 bases spanning the gap. Germline V lookup: CDR1 SGHRS, CDR2 YFSETQ. CDR3 residues: CASSLVDKRGTQYF. CDR3 DNA: TGCGCCAGCAGCTTGGTGGACAAAAGAGGGACCCAGTACTTC. Looking up the rest from reference TRBV5-1 and TRBJ2-5 gives the full variable domain: KAGVTQTPRYLIKTRGQQVTLSCSPISGHRSVSWYQQTPGQGLQFLFEYFSETQRNKGNFPGRFSGRQFSNSRSEMNVSTLELGDSALYLCASSLVDKRGTQYFGPGTRLLVL.

For this clonotype: A much larger clone lies a single base off, so this may be a read error. The rearrangement joins TRBV20-1 to TRBJ2-2, with a weak D call TRBD1 (5 bases). The CDR3 consists of 13 residues. Germline CDR1 DFQATT, CDR2 SNEGSKA (reference sequence). Written as DNA, the CDR3 is TGCAGTGCTTTATGGGGCAAAGCTGGGGCGCTGTTTTTT. Residues: CSALWGKAGALFF.

This clonotype was observed a handful of times. The rearrangement uses TRBV6-6 and TRBJ2-1; 8 bases are shared with TRBD2. The V and J ends lost 4 bases and 9 bases, in that order; junction bases with no gene match: 11. CDR3 length: 15 amino acids. Germline V CDR1 and CDR2: MNHNY, SVGAGI (reference sequence). The CDR3 DNA is TGTGCCAGCAGTTCCCCCGGGACTAGTTTCTTTGAGCAGTTCTTC. Translating gives CASSSPGTSFFEQFF.

Remarks on this clonotype: A read error may explain this, as a much larger clone is one base away. This chain links TRBV27 with TRBJ1-1; 8 positions agree with TRBD1. The CDR3 totals 16 residues. Germline V gives CDR1 MNHEY, CDR2 SMNVEV (reference sequence). V shed 6 bases, J shed 0 bases, and the junction held 9 bases outside the gene matches. As DNA, the CDR3 is TGTGCCAGCAGAGTCACAGGGGGAGGTATGAACACTGAAGCTTTCTTT. Encoded protein: CASRVTGGGMNTEAFF.

This clonotype was observed a handful of times. This chain's CDR3 is CASSPNAGTETYEQYF. CDR3 coding DNA: TGCGCCAGCAGCCCCAACGCCGGGACGGAGACCTACGAGCAGTACTTC. This chain links TRBV4-1 with TRBJ2-7; D assignment may be TRBD1 or TRBD2 (5 bases each). V was shortened by 4 bases and J by 2 bases, with 18 bases between the two germline ends. The CDR3 is 16 amino acids. Looked up from germline, CDR1 is MGHRA and CDR2 is YSYEKL.